This T cell receptor beta chain was sequenced during a study of T cell responses to AZD1222 COVID-19 vaccine. Whole-study findings and limits: Spike-specific TCR breadth and depth both grew after two AZD1222 doses. Unmutated variant regions are reportedly the target of nearly half of TCRs that are spike-specific. Donors, mostly white British, included more females; clonal diversity was possibly underestimated.

The CDR3 covers 16 residues. CDR1 SGHRS and CDR2 YFSETQ come from the germline V gene. V lost 1 base, J lost 6 bases, and 5 bases stayed unmatched. Concerning this clone: Its antigen remains unknown.

TCRdb's table, derived via immunoSEQ multiplex PCR, lists solely in-frame clones and lacks some. The sample yields roughly 120,000 clones, 80% to 90% seen once. The specimen was peripheral blood, collected on day 0 of AZD1222 vaccination. The rearrangement joins TRBV5-1 to TRBJ2-2; 11 bases are a match to TRBD2. The source is an adult in good health. CDR3 in DNA: TGCGCCAGCAGCTTGCTTACTAGCGGGGGAGCCGGGGAGCTGTTTTTT. Protein product: CASSLLTSGGAGELFF.